The sequence of this T cell receptor (beta chain) was determined in a study of T cells in Graves' hyperthyroidism and ophthalmopathy. This clonotype was detected only a few times. Amplification of TCR beta CDR3 regions was performed using RNA transcripts as template. Researchers ran a first-round RT-PCR on the TCR CDR3 using the HTBI primer set. A single record per CDR3 protein comes from TCRdb applying MiXCR to the multiplex PCR reads. The sample holds 550,000 to 650,000 distinct CDR3 sequences; roughly 15% are singletons and the top ten take roughly 13%. Trimming took 4 bases from V and 3 from J; bases not matched to a gene: 3. This CDR3 has 15 amino acids. Germline V lookup: CDR1 KGHDR, CDR2 SFDVKD.

The sequenced material came from blood. This clonotype was sampled from a woman aged 40 to 49 with Graves' hyperthyroidism. The chain joins TRBV24-1 to TRBJ2-1, with 9 bases matching TRBD2. The CDR3: CATSDPSGNYNEQFF. The CDR3, as DNA: TGTGCCACCAGTGACCCTAGCGGGAACTACAATGAGCAGTTCTTC.